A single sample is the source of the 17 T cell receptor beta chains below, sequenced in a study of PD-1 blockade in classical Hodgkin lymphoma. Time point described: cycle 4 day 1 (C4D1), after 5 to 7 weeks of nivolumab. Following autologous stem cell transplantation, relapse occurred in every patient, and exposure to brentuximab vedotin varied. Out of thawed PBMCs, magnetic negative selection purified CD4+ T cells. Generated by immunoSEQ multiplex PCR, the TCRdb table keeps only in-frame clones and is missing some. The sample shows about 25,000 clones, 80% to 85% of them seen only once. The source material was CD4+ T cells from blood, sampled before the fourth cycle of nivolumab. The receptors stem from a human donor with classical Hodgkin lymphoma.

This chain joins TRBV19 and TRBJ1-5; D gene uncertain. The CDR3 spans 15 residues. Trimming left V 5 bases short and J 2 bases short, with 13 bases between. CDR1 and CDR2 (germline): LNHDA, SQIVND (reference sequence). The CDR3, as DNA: TGTGCCAGTAGTGTCCTTGGGGATGGCAATCAGCCCCAGCATTTT. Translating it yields CASSVLGDGNQPQHF.

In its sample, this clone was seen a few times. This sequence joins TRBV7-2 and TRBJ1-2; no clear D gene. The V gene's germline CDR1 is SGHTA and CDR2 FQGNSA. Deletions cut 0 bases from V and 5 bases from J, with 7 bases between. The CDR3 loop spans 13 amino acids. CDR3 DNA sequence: TGTGCCAGCAGCTTAGCGGCGGGTTATGGCTACACCTTC. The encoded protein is CASSLAAGYGYTF.

The CDR3 nucleotides are TGTGCCAGTAGCACAAGGGACAGTAGCAATCAGCCCCAGCATTTT. Its translation: CASSTRDSSNQPQHF. The rearrangement links TRBV19 to TRBJ1-5, with TRBD1 matching over 7 bases. The trim removed 6 bases at V and 0 bases at J, leaving 5 bases unmatched. Germline CDR1 is LNHDA and CDR2 is SQIVND (reference sequence). CDR3 size: 15 residues.

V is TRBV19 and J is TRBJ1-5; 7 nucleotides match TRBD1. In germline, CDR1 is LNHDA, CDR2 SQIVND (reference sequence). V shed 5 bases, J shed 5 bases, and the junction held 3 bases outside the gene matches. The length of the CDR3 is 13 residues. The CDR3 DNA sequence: TGTGCCAGTAGTTTAACAGGGGATCAGCCCCAGCATTTT. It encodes CASSLTGDQPQHF.

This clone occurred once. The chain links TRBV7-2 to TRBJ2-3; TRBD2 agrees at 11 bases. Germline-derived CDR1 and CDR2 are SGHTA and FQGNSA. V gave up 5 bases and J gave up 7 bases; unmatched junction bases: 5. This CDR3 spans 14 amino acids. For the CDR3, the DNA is TGTGCCAGCAGCCCTGGACTAGCGGGTAATACGCAGTATTTT. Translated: CASSPGLAGNTQYF.

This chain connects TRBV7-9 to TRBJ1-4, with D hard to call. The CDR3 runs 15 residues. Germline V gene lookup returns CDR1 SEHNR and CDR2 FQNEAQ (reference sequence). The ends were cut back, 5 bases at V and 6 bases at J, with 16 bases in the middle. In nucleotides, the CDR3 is TGTGCCAGCAGCCTCCTCCCGGGTAGGGATGAAAAACTGTTTTTT. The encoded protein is CASSLLPGRDEKLFF.

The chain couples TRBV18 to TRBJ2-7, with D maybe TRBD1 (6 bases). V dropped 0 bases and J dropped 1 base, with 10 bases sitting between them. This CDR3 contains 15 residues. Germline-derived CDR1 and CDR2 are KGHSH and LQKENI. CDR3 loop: CASSPPSRGSYEQYF. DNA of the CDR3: TGTGCCAGCTCACCACCGAGCAGGGGATCCTACGAGCAGTACTTC.

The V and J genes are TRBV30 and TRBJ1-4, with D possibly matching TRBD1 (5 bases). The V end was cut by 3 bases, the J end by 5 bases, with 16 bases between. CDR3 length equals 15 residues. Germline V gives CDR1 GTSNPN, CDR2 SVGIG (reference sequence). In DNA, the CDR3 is TGTGCCTGGAGCCAACGCACGGGACTGAATGAAAAACTGTTTTTT. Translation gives CAWSQRTGLNEKLFF. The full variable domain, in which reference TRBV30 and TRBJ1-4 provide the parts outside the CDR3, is SQTIHQWPATLVQPVGSPLSLECTVEGTSNPNLYWYRQAAGRGLQLLFYSVGIGQISSEVPQNLSASRPQDRQFILSSKKLLLSDSGFYLCAWSQRTGLNEKLFFGSGTQLSVL.

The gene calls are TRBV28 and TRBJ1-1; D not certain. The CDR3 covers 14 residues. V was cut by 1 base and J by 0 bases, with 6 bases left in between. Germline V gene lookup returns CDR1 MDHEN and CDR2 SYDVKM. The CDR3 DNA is TGTGCCAGCAGTTTATCCGATCTGAACACTGAAGCTTTCTTT. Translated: CASSLSDLNTEAFF.

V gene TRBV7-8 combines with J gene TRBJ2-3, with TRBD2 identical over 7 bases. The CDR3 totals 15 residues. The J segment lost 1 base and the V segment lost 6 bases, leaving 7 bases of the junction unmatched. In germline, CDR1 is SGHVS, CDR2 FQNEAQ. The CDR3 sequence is CASRGGGGGTDTQYF. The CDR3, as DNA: TGTGCCAGCAGGGGTGGGGGGGGTGGCACAGATACGCAGTATTTT.

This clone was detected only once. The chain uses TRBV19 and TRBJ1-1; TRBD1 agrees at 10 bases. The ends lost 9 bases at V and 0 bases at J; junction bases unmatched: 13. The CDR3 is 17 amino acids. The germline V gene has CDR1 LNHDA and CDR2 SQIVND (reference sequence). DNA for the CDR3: TGTGCCAGCGGGCCGGGACAGGGGTTTTCATTGAACACTGAAGCTTTCTTT. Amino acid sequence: CASGPGQGFSLNTEAFF.

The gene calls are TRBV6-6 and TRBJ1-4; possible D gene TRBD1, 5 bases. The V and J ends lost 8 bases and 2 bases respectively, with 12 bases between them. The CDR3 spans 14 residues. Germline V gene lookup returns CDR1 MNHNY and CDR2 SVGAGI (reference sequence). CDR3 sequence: CASGQGATNEKLFF. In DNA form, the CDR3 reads TGTGCCAGCGGCCAGGGCGCCACTAATGAAAAACTGTTTTTT.

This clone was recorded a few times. The CDR3 sequence: CASSQDQQREKLFF. For the CDR3, the DNA is TGCGCCAGCAGCCAAGATCAGCAACGCGAAAAACTGTTTTTT. The chain is built from TRBV4-3 and TRBJ1-4; D not resolved. The CDR3 consists of 14 residues. CDR1 and CDR2 from the germline V gene are LGHNA and YSLEER. Trimming removed 0 bases at V and 8 bases at J, with 10 bases between.

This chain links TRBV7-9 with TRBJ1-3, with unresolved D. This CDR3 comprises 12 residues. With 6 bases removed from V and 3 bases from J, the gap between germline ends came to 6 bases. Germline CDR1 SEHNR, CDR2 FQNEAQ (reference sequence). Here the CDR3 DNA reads TGTGCCAGCAGATTTGGTGGAAACACCATATATTTT. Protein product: CASRFGGNTIYF.

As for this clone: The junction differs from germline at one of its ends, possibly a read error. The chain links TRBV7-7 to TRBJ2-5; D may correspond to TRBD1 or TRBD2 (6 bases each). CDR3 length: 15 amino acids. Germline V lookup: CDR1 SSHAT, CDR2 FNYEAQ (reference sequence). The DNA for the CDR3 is TGTGCTAGCAGCTCAGGCCGGAGGGACATAGTGACCCAGTACTTC. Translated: CASSSGRRDIVTQYF.

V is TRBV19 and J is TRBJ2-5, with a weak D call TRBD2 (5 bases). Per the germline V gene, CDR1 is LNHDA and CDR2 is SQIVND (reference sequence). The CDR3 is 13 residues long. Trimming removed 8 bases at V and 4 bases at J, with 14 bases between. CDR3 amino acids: CASRLRSGETQYF. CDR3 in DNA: TGTGCCAGTCGACTACGGTCGGGAGAGACCCAGTACTTC.

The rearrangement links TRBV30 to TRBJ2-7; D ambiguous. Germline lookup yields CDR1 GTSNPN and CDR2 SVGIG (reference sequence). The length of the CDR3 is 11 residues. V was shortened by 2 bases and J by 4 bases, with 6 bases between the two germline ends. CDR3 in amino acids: CAWSTRYEQYF. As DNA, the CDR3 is TGTGCCTGGAGTACCCGGTACGAGCAGTACTTC.